The clone carrying this TCR beta chain was seen more than once but under ten times. These data come from a study of cytomegalovirus exposure and HLA in healthy donors. These donors, healthy bone marrow donors, were studied. Researchers ran the PCR with 60 Vbeta and 13 Jbeta primers. In the authors' workflow: Around 11 million shared chains were among approximately 87 million unique TCR beta chains counted in a later analysis. TCRdb keeps only in-frame clones here, not all; method: immunoSEQ multiplex PCR. V and J calls and clone size follow that table, whereas D and trimming were derived from the DNA. This sample has about 120,000 clones; over 60% occur once, and the top ten carry 8.2%. J was trimmed by 1 base and V by 0 bases; bases with no gene match: 21. CDR3 length: 22 residues. Germline CDR1 SGDLS, CDR2 YYNGEE.

The TCR comes from a woman between 40 and 50 years old in good health and CMV-seropositive. The genes are TRBV9 and TRBJ1-5; 8 bases align to TRBD1. The sample comprised PBMCs. The DNA of the CDR3 is TGTGCCAGCAGCGTAGTTCGAACAAGCACAGGGGGAAACCTCTTAAGCAATCAGCCCCAGCATTTT. This translates into CASSVVRTSTGGNLLSNQPQHF.